This T cell receptor beta chain appears in the sequencing data of a study of blood T cell dynamics during melanoma immunotherapy. Study-wide background: Standard first-line treatment here was pembrolizumab or nivolumab plus ipilimumab in metastatic melanoma. Study-level points and caveats: Among sorted CD8+ subsets, immune-effector cells had the highest clonality and cell-free DNA similarity.

Note on this clone: Its antigen is unidentified.

For sorted CD8+ subsets, all extracted DNA was loaded. This table comes from immunoSEQ multiplex PCR, and its TCRdb copy is limited to in-frame clones, with some not included. The table lists a few thousand clones, roughly 97% of them singletons. The time point: pre-treatment baseline. Response was assessed by RECIST 1.1 at 12 weeks, except a couple of rapid progressors. Germline lookup yields CDR1 MNHNY and CDR2 SVGAGI (reference sequence). CDR3 length equals 15 residues. V lost 2 bases, J lost 4 bases, and 14 bases lay in between. J is TRBJ1-1 and V is TRBV6-6, with no clear D. The specimen comprised effector memory CD8+ T cells from blood, sampled from a patient treated with checkpoint blockade. The clonotype comes from a human donor with melanoma. The CDR3 sequence is CASSYHPEGRTEAFF. CDR3 DNA: TGTGCCAGCAGTTACCACCCTGAGGGTCGCACTGAAGCTTTCTTT.